The clone carrying this T cell receptor beta chain was counted a single time. Its specificity is unknown. Each subset's genomic DNA was split evenly across several immunoSEQ plates. Original methodology: Junction-only immunoSEQ sequences carried no quality scores, so filtering differed. Data came from immunoSEQ multiplex PCR; TCRdb stores just in-frame clones and leaves some out. That table gives V, J and clone size, and the DNA gave D and trimming. The data show about 1 million clones, approximately 72% seen once. These data originate in a study of shared clonotypes between healthy human individuals. Study conclusions and caveats: The four-donor shared clonotypes exceeded non-shared clonotypes in generation probability, with non-shared ones scoring lower. Rarefaction gave evidence that sorted-subset sequencing remained incomplete despite large depth.

The CDR3 is made up of 14 amino acids. The V gene lost 9 bases and the J gene lost 1 base, with 14 bases spanning the gap. Germline CDR1 is SEHNR and CDR2 is FQNEAQ (reference sequence). The clonotype comes from a man younger than 30 in good health. Sequencing was done on a sample of memory CD4+ T cells sorted from blood. Subset defined: CD45RA-negative fraction. The chain links TRBV7-9 to TRBJ2-3; D possibly corresponds to TRBD2 (6 bases). The CDR3 sequence is CASDGGFGTDTQYF. For the CDR3, the DNA is TGTGCCAGTGACGGGGGATTTGGCACAGATACGCAGTATTTT.